This T cell receptor beta chain was recovered during a study of early T cells in non-severe SARS-CoV-2 infection. About the study: Sequencing input comprised bulk RNA from unsorted whole blood; chain pairing was not available. Points from the study as a whole: Sequences matched to VDJdb favored anti-spike CD8 responses, while private and CD4 specificities were missed.

Unmatched junction bases numbered 4, after V lost 4 bases and J lost 1 base. The germline gives CDR1 SQVTM, CDR2 ANQGSEA. There are 14 residues in the CDR3. Unique molecular identifier tags were affixed to discrete cDNA molecules. From the 5' RACE reads, TCRdb called clonotypes with MiXCR, one entry per CDR3 protein. The data hold tens of thousands of distinct CDR3 sequences, with 5.3% observed a single time. Comments on this clonotype: Its antigen remains unknown.

Sequenced: whole blood. The receptor comes from an adult who was a healthcare worker with PCR-confirmed SARS-CoV-2 infection or an uninfected control (not recorded which). V is TRBV29-1 and J is TRBJ2-7; TRBD1 matches at 10 bases. CDR3 residues: CSVVGQGGSYEQYF. DNA of the CDR3: TGCAGCGTTGTTGGACAGGGGGGATCCTACGAGCAGTACTTC.